This T cell receptor (beta chain) stems from a study of vaccination and CD4 T cells after COVID-19. Study-level information: Everyone enrolled got two doses of BNT162b2 or mRNA-1273 vaccine.

With respect to this clonotype: Its antigen is not identified.

Described treatment: approximately 9-day PBMC culture with coronavirus spike peptide pools or control peptides (ViraFEST assay). ViraFEST stimulated the growth of antigen-specific T cells using peptide pools and subsequently profiled their TCRs by sequencing. The germline V gene encodes CDR1 MNHEY and CDR2 SVGEGT. CDR3 size: 17 residues. With 8 bases removed from V and 2 bases from J, the gap between germline ends came to 22 bases. At the Johns Hopkins FTIC core, DNA taken from cultured CD4+ T cells was sequenced by way of the Oncomine TCR Beta short-read assay. Using its own MiXCR run on the PCR reads, TCRdb lists one record per CDR3 protein. This table holds about 21,000 distinct CDR3 sequences, 60% to 70% found once.

Sequences were obtained from CD4+ T cells from blood, cultured in vitro. The genes are TRBV6-2 or TRBV6-3 and TRBJ1-5; maybe TRBD1 (6 bases). This sequence originates from a human donor who had recovered from COVID-19. CDR3 protein: CASVRGGAGLGNQPQHF. CDR3 DNA sequence: TGTGCCAGCGTTAGGGGGGGCGCGGGACTAGGCAATCAGCCCCAGCATTTT.